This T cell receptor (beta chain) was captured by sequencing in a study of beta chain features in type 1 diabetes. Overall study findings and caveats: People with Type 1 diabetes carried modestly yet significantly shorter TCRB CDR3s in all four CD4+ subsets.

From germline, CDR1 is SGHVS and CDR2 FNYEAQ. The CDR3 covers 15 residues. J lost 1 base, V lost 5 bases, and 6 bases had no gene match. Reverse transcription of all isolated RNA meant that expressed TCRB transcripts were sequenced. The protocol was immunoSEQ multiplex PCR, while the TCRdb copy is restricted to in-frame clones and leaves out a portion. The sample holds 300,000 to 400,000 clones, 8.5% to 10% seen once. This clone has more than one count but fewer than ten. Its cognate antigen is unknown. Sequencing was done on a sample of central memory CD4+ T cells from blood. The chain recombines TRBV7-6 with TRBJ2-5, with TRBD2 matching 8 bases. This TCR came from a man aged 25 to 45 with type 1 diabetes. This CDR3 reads CASSLEAGAQETQYF. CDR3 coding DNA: TGTGCCAGCAGCCTAGAAGCGGGAGCCCAAGAGACCCAGTACTTC.